Below, one T cell receptor (beta chain) is given with its context. Its antigen is not known. Sequencing relied on immunoSEQ assay v3.0, run at survey level. Data came from immunoSEQ multiplex PCR; TCRdb stores just in-frame clones and leaves some out. The data hold around 23,000 clones, with more than 75% observed a single time. V shed 2 bases and J 5 bases; nucleotides not matched to a gene: 5. CDR1 is MNHEY and CDR2 is SVGAGI in the germline V gene. The CDR3 runs to 15 residues. The data were obtained in a study of long-term antiretroviral therapy in people with HIV. General observations from the study: Blood dates from the mid-2000s to the late 2010s, possibly under older ART regimens.

The chain carries TRBV6-5 and TRBJ1-5, with 8 bases lining up with TRBD1. This receptor was obtained from a man younger than 45 with HIV. The source was unsorted PBMCs, collected 4.4 years after starting antiretroviral therapy. The CDR3 reads CASSYRQGTHQPQHF. The CDR3, as DNA: TGTGCCAGCAGTTACAGACAGGGGACACATCAGCCCCAGCATTTT.